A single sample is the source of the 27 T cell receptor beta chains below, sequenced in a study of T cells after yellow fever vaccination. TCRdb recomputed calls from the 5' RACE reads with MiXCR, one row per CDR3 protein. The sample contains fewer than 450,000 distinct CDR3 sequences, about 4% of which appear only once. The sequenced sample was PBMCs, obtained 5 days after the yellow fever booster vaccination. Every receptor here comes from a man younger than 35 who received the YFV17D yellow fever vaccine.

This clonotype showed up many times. The CDR3 nucleotides are TGTGCCAGCAGTTATCTAGCCAAAAACATTCAGTACTTC. It encodes CASSYLAKNIQYF. This chain joins TRBV6-2 or TRBV6-3 and TRBJ2-4; no reliable D call. Trimming left V 3 bases short and J 0 bases short, with 3 bases between. This CDR3 has 13 amino acids. The V gene's germline CDR1 is MNHEY and CDR2 SVGEGT.

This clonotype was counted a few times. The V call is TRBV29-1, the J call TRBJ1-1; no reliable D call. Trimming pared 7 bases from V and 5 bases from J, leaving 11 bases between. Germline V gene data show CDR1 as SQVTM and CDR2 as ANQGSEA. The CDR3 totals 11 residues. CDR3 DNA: TGCAGCGCCGAGTCGGCAACTGAAGCTTTCTTT. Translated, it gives CSAESATEAFF.

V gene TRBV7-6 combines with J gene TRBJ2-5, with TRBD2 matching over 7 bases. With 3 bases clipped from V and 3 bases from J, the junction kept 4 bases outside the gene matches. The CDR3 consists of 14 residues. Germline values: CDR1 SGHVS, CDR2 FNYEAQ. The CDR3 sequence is CASSFSGTKETQYF. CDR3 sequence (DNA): TGTGCCAGCAGCTTTTCCGGGACTAAAGAGACCCAGTACTTC.

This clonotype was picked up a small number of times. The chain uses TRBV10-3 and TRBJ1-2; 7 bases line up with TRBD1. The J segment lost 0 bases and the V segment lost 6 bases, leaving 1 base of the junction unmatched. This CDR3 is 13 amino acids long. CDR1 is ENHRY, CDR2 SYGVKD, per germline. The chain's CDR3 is CAIRDRANYGYTF. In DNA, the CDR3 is TGTGCCATCAGAGACAGGGCTAACTATGGCTACACCTTC.

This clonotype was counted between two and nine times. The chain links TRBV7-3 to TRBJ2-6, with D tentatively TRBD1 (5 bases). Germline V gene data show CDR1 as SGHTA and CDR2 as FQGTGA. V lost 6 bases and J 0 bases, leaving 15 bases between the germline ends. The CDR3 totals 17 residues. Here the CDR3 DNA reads TGTGCCAGCAGTCCCACAGGCACCAACTCTGGGGCCAACGTCCTGACTTTC. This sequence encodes CASSPTGTNSGANVLTF. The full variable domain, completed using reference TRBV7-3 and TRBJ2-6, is GAGVSQTPSNKVTEKGKYVELRCDPISGHTALYWYRQSLGQGPEFLIYFQGTGAADDSGLPNDRFFAVRPEGSVSTLKIQRTERGDSAVYLCASSPTGTNSGANVLTFGAGSRLTVL.

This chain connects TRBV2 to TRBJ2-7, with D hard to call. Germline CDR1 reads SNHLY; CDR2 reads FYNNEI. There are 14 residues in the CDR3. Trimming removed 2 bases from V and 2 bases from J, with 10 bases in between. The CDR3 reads CASSEIENTYEQYF. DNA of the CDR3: TGTGCCAGCAGTGAAATAGAGAACACCTACGAGCAGTACTTC.

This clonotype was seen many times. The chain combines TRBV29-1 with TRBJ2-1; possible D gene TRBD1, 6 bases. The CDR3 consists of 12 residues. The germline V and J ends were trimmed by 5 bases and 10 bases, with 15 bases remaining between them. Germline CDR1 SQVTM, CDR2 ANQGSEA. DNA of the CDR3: TGCAGCGTTAGAGGACCGGGACAAGAGCAGTTCTTC. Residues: CSVRGPGQEQFF.

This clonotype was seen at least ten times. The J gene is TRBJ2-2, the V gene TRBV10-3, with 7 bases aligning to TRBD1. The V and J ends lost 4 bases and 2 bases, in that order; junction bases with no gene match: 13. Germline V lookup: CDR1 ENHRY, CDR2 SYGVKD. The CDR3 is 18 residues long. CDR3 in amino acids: CAISGIPRQGLNTGELFF. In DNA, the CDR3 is TGTGCCATCAGTGGCATTCCTAGACAGGGCCTAAACACCGGGGAGCTGTTTTTT.

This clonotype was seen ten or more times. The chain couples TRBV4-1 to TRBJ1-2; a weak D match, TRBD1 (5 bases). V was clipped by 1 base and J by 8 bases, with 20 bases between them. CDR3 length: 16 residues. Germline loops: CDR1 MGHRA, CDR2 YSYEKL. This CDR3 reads CASSQGLQEGTYGYTF. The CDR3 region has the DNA TGCGCCAGCAGCCAAGGGTTGCAGGAAGGGACTTACGGCTACACCTTC.

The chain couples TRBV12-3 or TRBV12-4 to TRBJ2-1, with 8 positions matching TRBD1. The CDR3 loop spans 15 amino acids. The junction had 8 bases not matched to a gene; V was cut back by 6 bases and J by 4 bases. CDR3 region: CASRWAGTGYNEQFF. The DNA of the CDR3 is TGTGCCAGCAGGTGGGCAGGGACAGGATACAATGAGCAGTTCTTC.

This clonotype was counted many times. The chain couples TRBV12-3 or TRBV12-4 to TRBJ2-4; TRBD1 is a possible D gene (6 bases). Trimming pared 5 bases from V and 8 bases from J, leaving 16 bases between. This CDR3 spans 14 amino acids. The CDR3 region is CASSMSGDRDIQYF. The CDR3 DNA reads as TGTGCCAGCAGTATGTCAGGGGACCGTGACATTCAGTACTTC.

The CDR3: CASRSLALNTGELFF. The CDR3, as DNA: TGTGCCAGCAGATCGCTAGCGTTGAACACCGGGGAGCTGTTTTTT. This chain links TRBV2 with TRBJ2-2, with D maybe TRBD2 (6 bases). Germline V lookup: CDR1 SNHLY, CDR2 FYNNEI. This CDR3 is 15 amino acids long. V was pared by 6 bases and J by 1 base, with 12 bases between.

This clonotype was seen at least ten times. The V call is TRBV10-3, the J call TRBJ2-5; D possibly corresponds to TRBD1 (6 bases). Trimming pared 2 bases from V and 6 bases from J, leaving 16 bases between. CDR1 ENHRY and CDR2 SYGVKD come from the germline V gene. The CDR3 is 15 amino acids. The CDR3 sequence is CAISETGRRGQTQYF. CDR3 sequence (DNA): TGTGCCATCAGTGAGACAGGGAGAAGAGGACAGACCCAGTACTTC.

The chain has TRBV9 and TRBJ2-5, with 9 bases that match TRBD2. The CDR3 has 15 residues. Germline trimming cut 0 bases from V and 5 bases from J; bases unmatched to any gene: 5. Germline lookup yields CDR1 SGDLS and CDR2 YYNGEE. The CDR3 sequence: CASSVGRSGGETQYF. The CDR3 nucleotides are TGTGCCAGCAGCGTAGGTCGAAGCGGGGGGGAGACCCAGTACTTC. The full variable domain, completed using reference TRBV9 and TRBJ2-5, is DSGVTQTPKHLITATGQRVTLRCSPRSGDLSVYWYQQSLDQGLQFLIQYYNGEERAKGNILERFSAQQFPDLHSELNLSSLELGDSALYFCASSVGRSGGETQYFGPGTRLLVL.

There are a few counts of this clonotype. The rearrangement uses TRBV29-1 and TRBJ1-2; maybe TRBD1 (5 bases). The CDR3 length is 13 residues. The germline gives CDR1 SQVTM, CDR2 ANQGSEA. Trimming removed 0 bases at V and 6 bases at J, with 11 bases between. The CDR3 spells CSVEEGLGDGYTF. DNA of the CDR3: TGCAGCGTTGAAGAGGGTTTGGGGGATGGCTACACCTTC.

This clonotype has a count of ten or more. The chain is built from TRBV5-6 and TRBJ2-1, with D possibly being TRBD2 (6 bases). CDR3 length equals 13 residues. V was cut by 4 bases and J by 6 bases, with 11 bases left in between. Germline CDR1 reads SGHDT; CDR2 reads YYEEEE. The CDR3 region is CASSPAGGNEQFF. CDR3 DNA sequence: TGTGCCAGCAGCCCCGCCGGGGGCAATGAGCAGTTCTTC. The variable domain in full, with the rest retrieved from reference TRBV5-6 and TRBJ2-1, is DAGVTQSPTHLIKTRGQQVTLRCSPKSGHDTVSWYQQALGQGPQFIFQYYEEEERQRGNFPDRFSGHQFPNYSSELNVNALLLGDSALYLCASSPAGGNEQFFGPGTRLTVL.

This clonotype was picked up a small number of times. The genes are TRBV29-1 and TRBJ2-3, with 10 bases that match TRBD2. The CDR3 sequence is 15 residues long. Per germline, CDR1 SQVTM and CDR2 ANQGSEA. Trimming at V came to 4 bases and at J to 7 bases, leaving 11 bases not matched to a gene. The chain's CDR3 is CSVGFLAGATNTQYF. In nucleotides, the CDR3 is TGCAGCGTTGGATTCCTAGCGGGGGCAACAAATACGCAGTATTTT.

CDR3 residues: CSVTDKGGFTDTQYF. CDR3 in DNA: TGCAGCGTAACCGACAAGGGAGGATTTACAGATACGCAGTATTTT. The chain has TRBV29-1 and TRBJ2-3; D might be TRBD2 (6 bases). The V and J ends lost 6 bases and 3 bases respectively, with 19 bases between them. The CDR3 length is 15 residues. Germline V lookup: CDR1 SQVTM, CDR2 ANQGSEA.

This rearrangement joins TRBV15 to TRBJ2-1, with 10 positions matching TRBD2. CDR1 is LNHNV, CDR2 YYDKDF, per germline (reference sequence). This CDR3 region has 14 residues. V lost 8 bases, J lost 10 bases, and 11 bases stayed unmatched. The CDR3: CATGHLAGAEEQFF. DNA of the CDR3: TGTGCCACCGGACACCTAGCGGGGGCCGAGGAGCAGTTCTTC.

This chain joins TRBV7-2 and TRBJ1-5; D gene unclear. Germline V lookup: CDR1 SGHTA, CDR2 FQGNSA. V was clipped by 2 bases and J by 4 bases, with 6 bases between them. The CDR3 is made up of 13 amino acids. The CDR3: CASSLWENQPQHF. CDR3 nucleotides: TGTGCCAGCAGCTTATGGGAGAATCAGCCCCAGCATTTT.

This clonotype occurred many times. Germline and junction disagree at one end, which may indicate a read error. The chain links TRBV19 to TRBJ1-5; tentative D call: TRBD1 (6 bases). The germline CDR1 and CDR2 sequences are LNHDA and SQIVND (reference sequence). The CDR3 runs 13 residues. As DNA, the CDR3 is TGTGCCAGTAGTACGACCCGGACAGATCCCCCGCATTTT. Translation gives CASSTTRTDPPHF. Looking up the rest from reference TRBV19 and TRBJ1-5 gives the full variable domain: DGGITQSPKYLFRKEGQNVTLSCEQNLNHDAMYWYRQDPGQGLRLIYYSQIVNDFQKGDIAEGYSVSREKKESFPLTVTSAQKNPTAFYLCASSTTRTDPPHFGDGTRLSIL.

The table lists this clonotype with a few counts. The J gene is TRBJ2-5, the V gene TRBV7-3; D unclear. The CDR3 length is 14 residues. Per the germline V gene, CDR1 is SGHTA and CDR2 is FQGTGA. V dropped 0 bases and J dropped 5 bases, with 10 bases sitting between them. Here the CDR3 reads CASSLTSGSETQYF. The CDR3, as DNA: TGTGCCAGCAGCTTAACGTCCGGGTCGGAGACCCAGTACTTC.

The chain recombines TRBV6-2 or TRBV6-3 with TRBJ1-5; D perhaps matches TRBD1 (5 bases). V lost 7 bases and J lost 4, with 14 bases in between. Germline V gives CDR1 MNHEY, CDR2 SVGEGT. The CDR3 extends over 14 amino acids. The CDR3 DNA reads TGTGCCAGCAACAGGCCCGCTGGGAATCAGCCCCAGCATTTT. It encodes CASNRPAGNQPQHF.

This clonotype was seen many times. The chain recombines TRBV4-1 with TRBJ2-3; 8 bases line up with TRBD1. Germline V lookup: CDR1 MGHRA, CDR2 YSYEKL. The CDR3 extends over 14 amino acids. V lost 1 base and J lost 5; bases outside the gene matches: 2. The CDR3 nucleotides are TGCGCCAGCAGCCAAGCGACAGGGGTAGATACGCAGTATTTT. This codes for CASSQATGVDTQYF.

The CDR3 DNA sequence: TGTGCCAGCAGTTGGGAGGGAATTAGCGAGCAGTACTTC. Translating it yields CASSWEGISEQYF. This chain joins TRBV6-2 or TRBV6-3 and TRBJ2-7; 7 nucleotides agree with TRBD2. After removal of 4 bases from V and 6 bases from J, the junction contained 6 bases not matched to a gene. This CDR3 comprises 13 residues. Germline-derived CDR1 and CDR2 are MNHEY and SVGEGT.

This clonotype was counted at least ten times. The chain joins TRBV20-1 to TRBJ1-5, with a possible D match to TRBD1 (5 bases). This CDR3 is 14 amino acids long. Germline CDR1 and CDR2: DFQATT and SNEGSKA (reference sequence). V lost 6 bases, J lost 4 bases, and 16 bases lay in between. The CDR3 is CSARGGQPNQPQHF. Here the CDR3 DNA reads TGCAGTGCCCGCGGTGGACAACCAAATCAGCCCCAGCATTTT.

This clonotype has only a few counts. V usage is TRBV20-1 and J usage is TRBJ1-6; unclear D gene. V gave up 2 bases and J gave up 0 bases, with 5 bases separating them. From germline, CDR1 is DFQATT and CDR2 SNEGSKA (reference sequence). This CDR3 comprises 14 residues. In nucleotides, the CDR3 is TGCAGTGCTAGACCGCCCTCCTATAATTCACCCCTCCACTTT. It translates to CSARPPSYNSPLHF.